Below, one TCR beta chain is given with its context. Its specificity is not known. Treatment here: 15 to 20 received Ad26.COV2.S at low or high dose, single or two shots; about 5 received placebo; per-sample allocation not given. All samples were drawn on day 63, counting from the first vaccine or placebo injection. An Ad26 vector expressing Wuhan-strain SARS-CoV-2 spike constituted the vaccine. Profiled with immunoSEQ multiplex PCR; TCRdb holds only in-frame clones, not every one. Counted here are roughly 320,000 clones, about 82% occurring once; the ten biggest clones make up under 2%. The data belong to a study of Ad26.COV2.S vaccination and SARS-CoV-2 variants. In the study overall: Donor was assigned to the Ad26.COV2.S arm of trial COV1001. Doses of Ad26.COV2.S were injected into muscle once or twice, 56 days apart.

After removal of 4 bases from V and 9 bases from J, the junction contained 11 bases not matched to a gene. The CDR3 has 17 amino acids. Germline CDR1 ENHRY, CDR2 SYGVKD. Study-level points and caveats: Recipients of vaccine and of placebo showed similar breadth of their non-spike TCR repertoires.

The receptor comes from a person between 18 and 65 years old who received the Ad26.COV2.S COVID-19 vaccine or a placebo. The rearrangement uses TRBV10-3 and TRBJ2-1; 14 positions match TRBD2. The sample was peripheral blood, taken in a trial of Ad26.COV2.S vaccine versus placebo. Here the CDR3 reads CAISGGTSGGVAGEQFF. In DNA form, the CDR3 reads TGTGCCATCAGTGGGGGGACTAGCGGGGGAGTTGCGGGTGAGCAGTTCTTC.